This is a list of T cell receptor beta chains from one sample in a study of shared clonotypes between healthy human individuals. The repertoire was sequenced with immunoSEQ multiplex PCR; TCRdb's copy has only in-frame clones and lacks some. The table has over 2 million clones, roughly 95% seen once; the top ten hold 0.1% to 0.15%. The sequencing input was naive CD4+ T cells sorted from blood. Every receptor here comes from a man between 18 and 35 years old in good health. Both conserved end residues are part of each CDR3. The D gene is left open where the match is weak. Not every row has a clone size; where given, it reads once, few, many or a size class.

size: .
J: TRBJ1-5
D: .
V: TRBV15
DNA: TGTGCCACCAGTCCTGGACCGTACGGCAATCAGCCCCAGCATTTT
CDR3: CATSPGPYGNQPQHF

size: .
J: TRBJ2-7
D: TRBD1
V: TRBV18
DNA: TGTGCCAGCTCACCTAATTCCGGGACAGCTTCCTACGAGCAGTACTTC
CDR3: CASSPNSGTASYEQYF

size: .
J: TRBJ2-7
D: TRBD1
V: TRBV7-9
DNA: TGTGCCAGCAGCTTCCGGGACAGCGTTTACGAGCAGTACTTC
CDR3: CASSFRDSVYEQYF

size: .
J: TRBJ2-7
D: .
V: TRBV5-1
DNA: TGCGCCAGCAGGGGGTCCTACGAGCAGTACTTC
CDR3: CASRGSYEQYF

size: .
J: TRBJ2-7
D: .
V: TRBV16
DNA: TGTGCCAGCAGCCATATGTATATCGTCCCCTACGAGCAGTACTTC
CDR3: CASSHMYIVPYEQYF

size: .
J: TRBJ2-3
D: TRBD2
V: TRBV5-1
DNA: TGCGCCAGCAGCTTGGGACTAGCGGAGAGCACAGATACGCAGTATTTT
CDR3: CASSLGLAESTDTQYF

size: .
J: TRBJ2-7
D: .
V: TRBV9
DNA: TGTGCCAGCAGCGGGGACGGGCTCTACGAGCAGTACTTC
CDR3: CASSGDGLYEQYF

size: .
J: TRBJ2-4
D: .
V: TRBV6-1
DNA: TGTGCCAGCAGTGATCCGGGGCTCTCCAAAAACATTCAGTACTTC
CDR3: CASSDPGLSKNIQYF

size: .
J: TRBJ1-4
D: .
V: TRBV30
DNA: TGTGCCTGGAGCCCCTCTCGAAATGAAAAACTGTTTTTT
CDR3: CAWSPSRNEKLFF

size: .
J: TRBJ1-6
D: .
V: TRBV7-3
DNA: TGTGCCAGCAGCGCCTACGGGAATTCACCCCTCCACTTT
CDR3: CASSAYGNSPLHF

size: .
J: TRBJ1-1
D: TRBD1
V: TRBV10-2
DNA: TGCGCCAGCAGTATGGGACAGGGCCTGAACACTGAAGCTTTCTTT
CDR3: CASSMGQGLNTEAFF

size: .
J: TRBJ2-7
D: .
V: TRBV5-1
DNA: TGCGCCAGCAGCGTGGGGATGGCCCTTTTTTACGAGCAGTACTTC
CDR3: CASSVGMALFYEQYF

size: .
J: TRBJ1-4
D: TRBD1
V: TRBV27
DNA: TGTGCCAGCAATCTACAGGGGAAAGCGAATGAAAAACTGTTTTTT
CDR3: CASNLQGKANEKLFF

size: .
J: TRBJ2-1
D: .
V: TRBV6-5
DNA: TGTGCCAGCAGCCGAACTAGCCGGTGGGCCAATGAGCAGTTCTTC
CDR3: CASSRTSRWANEQFF

size: few
J: TRBJ2-7
D: .
V: TRBV6-1
DNA: TGTGCCAGCAGTGACAGCTACGAGCAGTACTTC
CDR3: CASSDSYEQYF

size: .
J: TRBJ2-1
D: .
V: TRBV15
DNA: TGTGCCACCAGACCCTCTAGTGGCTCCTACAATGAGCAGTTCTTC
CDR3: CATRPSSGSYNEQFF

size: .
J: TRBJ2-2
D: .
V: TRBV5-1
DNA: TGCGCCAGCAGCTTGGGATCGTTCACCGGGGAGCTGTTTTTT
CDR3: CASSLGSFTGELFF

size: .
J: TRBJ2-7
D: TRBD1
V: TRBV25-1
DNA: TGTGCCAGCGGAAGACAGGGGGCGAAGTACGAGCAGTACTTC
CDR3: CASGRQGAKYEQYF

size: .
J: TRBJ1-2
D: .
V: TRBV6-1
DNA: TGTGCCAGCAGTGAAGTGCGGCTTTTAGAGGGCTACACCTTC
CDR3: CASSEVRLLEGYTF

size: .
J: TRBJ2-7
D: .
V: TRBV5-4
DNA: TGTGCCAGCAGCAGGGACGGAAGCTCCTACGAGCAGTACTTC
CDR3: CASSRDGSSYEQYF

size: .
J: TRBJ2-1
D: .
V: TRBV10-3
DNA: TGTGCCATCAGTGCGGGAGACGGGTACAATGAGCAGTTCTTC
CDR3: CAISAGDGYNEQFF

size: .
J: TRBJ2-2
D: .
V: TRBV5-1
DNA: TGCGCCAGCAGCTCGCCGTCTAGGGGAGTCACCGGGGAGCTGTTTTTT
CDR3: CASSSPSRGVTGELFF

size: .
J: TRBJ1-4
D: .
V: TRBV2
DNA: TGTGCCAGCAGTGGTGTTCGGGTTAATGAAAAACTGTTTTTT
CDR3: CASSGVRVNEKLFF

size: .
J: TRBJ2-2
D: .
V: TRBV9
DNA: TGTGCCAGCAGCGTAGACGGCAGACTAAACACCGGGGAGCTGTTTTTT
CDR3: CASSVDGRLNTGELFF

size: .
J: TRBJ2-3
D: TRBD1
V: TRBV6-1
DNA: TGTGCCAGCGCCGACAGGGGGCTTACAGATACGCAGTATTTT
CDR3: CASADRGLTDTQYF

size: .
J: TRBJ1-5
D: .
V: TRBV30
DNA: TGTGCCTGGAGTGTACCCCCCAAAGATCAGCCCCAGCATTTT
CDR3: CAWSVPPKDQPQHF

size: .
J: TRBJ2-7
D: .
V: TRBV5-6
DNA: TGTGCCAGCAGCTCAGGGGGGATTCCGTACTTC
CDR3: CASSSGGIPYF

size: .
J: TRBJ2-4
D: TRBD1
V: TRBV4-1
DNA: TGCGCCAGCAGCCCAGGACAGGGACCAGCCAAAAACATTCAGTACTTC
CDR3: CASSPGQGPAKNIQYF

size: .
J: TRBJ2-3
D: TRBD1
V: TRBV6-6
DNA: TGTGCCAGCATGACAGGGGACTTTCTTGATACGCAGTATTTT
CDR3: CASMTGDFLDTQYF

size: .
J: TRBJ1-1
D: .
V: TRBV4-1
DNA: TGCGCCAGCAGCCAAGCTTTCGCTCAGAACACTGAAGCTTTCTTT
CDR3: CASSQAFAQNTEAFF

size: .
J: TRBJ1-2
D: .
V: TRBV2
DNA: TGTGCCAGCAGGAGGGCAGGGAACGACTATGGCTACACCTTC
CDR3: CASRRAGNDYGYTF

size: .
J: TRBJ2-7
D: TRBD2
V: TRBV5-1
DNA: TGCGCCAGCAGCTTGCGCGGGGGGATTTGGGAGCAGTACTTC
CDR3: CASSLRGGIWEQYF

size: .
J: TRBJ2-7
D: .
V: TRBV21-1
DNA: TGTGCCAGCACCGGAAGGGCTAGCGGGAGGTATACCTCTTACGAGCAGTACTTC
CDR3: CASTGRASGRYTSYEQYF